A single sample gave rise to the 28 T cell receptor beta chains below, sequenced in a study of cytomegalovirus exposure and HLA in healthy donors. Primers included in the PCR were 60 Vbeta and 13 Jbeta primers. Some clones are missing from TCRdb's copy, which holds only in-frame ones; the method was immunoSEQ multiplex PCR. Counted here are roughly 100,000 clones, 65% occurring once; the ten biggest clones make up around a fifth. The sequenced material came from PBMCs. These receptors were taken from a woman aged 50 to 60 in good health and CMV-seropositive.

V gene TRBV5-4 combines with J gene TRBJ2-7; possible D gene TRBD2, 6 bases. There are 16 residues in the CDR3. V shed 0 bases and J shed 3 bases, with 16 bases lying between them. Germline V gene sequence: CDR1 SGHNT, CDR2 YYREEE (reference sequence). The CDR3 DNA follows: TGTGCCAGCAGCTTGGCCCCGGTAAGCGGGTACTACGAGCAGTACTTC. Protein: CASSLAPVSGYYEQYF.

The chain uses TRBV20-1 and TRBJ1-2; D not resolved. The CDR3 sequence is 10 residues long. Trimming stripped 5 bases from V and 2 bases from J, with 3 bases between. CDR1 is DFQATT and CDR2 is SNEGSKA in the germline V gene (reference sequence). The CDR3 DNA follows: TGCAGTGCTTTAAACTATGGCTACACCTTC. Translated: CSALNYGYTF.

The chain combines TRBV10-3 with TRBJ2-5; 7 bases fit TRBD2. The V gene's germline CDR1 is ENHRY and CDR2 SYGVKD. V lost 2 bases, J lost 2 bases, and 2 bases stayed unmatched. This CDR3 comprises 14 residues. The CDR3 nucleotides read TGTGCCATCAGTGAGACTAGCGTTCAAGAGACCCAGTACTTC. Amino acid sequence: CAISETSVQETQYF.

This clone was picked up a small number of times. The V gene is TRBV21-1, the J gene TRBJ2-5; the table's D gene call, TRBD1, was not cross checked with the DNA. TRBV21-1 is a documented pseudogene. CDR3 length equals 15 residues. As DNA, the CDR3 is TGTGCCAGCAGCAAATGGGACAGAACATGGGAGACCCAGTACTTC. The encoded protein is CASSKWDRTWETQYF.

The chain has TRBV2 and TRBJ2-1, with 10 bases aligning to TRBD2. The CDR3 length is 15 residues. Germline trimming cut 5 bases from V and 5 bases from J; bases unmatched to any gene: 6. Germline CDR1 reads SNHLY; CDR2 reads FYNNEI. The CDR3 sequence: CASSFSGGPDNEQFF. The DNA for the CDR3 is TGTGCCAGCAGTTTTAGCGGGGGGCCGGACAATGAGCAGTTCTTC.

V gene TRBV4-1 combines with J gene TRBJ2-1, with 10 positions matching TRBD2. This CDR3 region has 16 residues. CDR1 is MGHRA and CDR2 is YSYEKL in the germline V gene. V lost 4 bases and J lost 0; bases outside the gene matches: 3. In DNA, the CDR3 is TGCGCCAGCAGCCTAACTAGCGGGGACTCCTACAATGAGCAGTTCTTC. It yields the protein CASSLTSGDSYNEQFF.

J is TRBJ2-1 and V is TRBV6-1; D possibly corresponds to TRBD1 (6 bases). The V gene's germline CDR1 is MNHNS and CDR2 SASEGT. The V and J ends lost 3 bases and 6 bases respectively, with 15 bases between them. This CDR3 contains 15 residues. The CDR3 DNA follows: TGTGCCAGCAGTGATTACTACTTGGGGGCCAATGAGCAGTTCTTC. As protein: CASSDYYLGANEQFF.

The chain uses TRBV18 and TRBJ1-2, with D tentatively TRBD1 (5 bases). Germline V gene data show CDR1 as KGHSH and CDR2 as LQKENI. Trimming stripped 4 bases from V and 6 bases from J, with 15 bases between. This CDR3 has 14 residues. CDR3 DNA: TGTGCCAGCTCACTAAAACAGGTCTTGGATGGCTACACCTTC. Translated: CASSLKQVLDGYTF.

This chain joins TRBV29-1 and TRBJ2-5, with D possibly TRBD1 on 7 matching bases. V was trimmed by 2 bases and J by 4 bases, leaving 11 bases between them. This CDR3 contains 13 residues. The V gene's germline CDR1 is SQVTM and CDR2 ANQGSEA. The CDR3 sequence is CSVEYRGGETQYF. Here the CDR3 DNA reads TGCAGCGTTGAATACAGGGGAGGAGAGACCCAGTACTTC.

The genes are TRBV7-2 and TRBJ2-5; maybe TRBD1 (6 bases). The J call is doubtful: the DNA matches TRBJ2-7 better. Per the germline V gene, CDR1 is SGHTA and CDR2 is FQGNSA. The CDR3 sequence is 16 residues long. CDR3 protein: CASSRVGALGQYEQYF. For the CDR3, the DNA is TGTGCCAGCAGCCGGGTGGGGGCGCTGGGGCAGTACGAGCAGTACTTC.

V usage is TRBV6-5 and J usage is TRBJ1-1, with 7 nucleotides matching TRBD1. Germline trimming cut 5 bases from V and 8 bases from J; bases unmatched to any gene: 14. CDR1 and CDR2 from the germline V gene are MNHEY and SVGAGI. The CDR3 covers 15 residues. The CDR3 loop is CASSRQGSPAGEAFF. The CDR3 DNA reads as TGTGCCAGCAGTCGACAGGGAAGTCCTGCCGGAGAAGCTTTCTTT.

This chain links TRBV5-1 with TRBJ1-2; 8 nucleotides align to TRBD1. Per germline, CDR1 SGHRS and CDR2 YFSETQ. V was clipped by 5 bases and J by 4 bases; unmatched bases: 10. The CDR3 spans 15 residues. CDR3 nucleotide sequence: TGCGCCAGCAGAAACGGGACAGGCCCTTCCTATGGCTACACCTTC. This translates into CASRNGTGPSYGYTF.

A note on this clone: The same CDR3 is also encoded by other DNA sequences in this sample. This rearrangement joins TRBV5-1 to TRBJ2-7; D gene ambiguous. CDR3 length: 13 amino acids. Between the trimmed V and J ends, which lost 4 bases and 0 bases, there was a span of 8 bases. In germline, CDR1 is SGHRS, CDR2 YFSETQ. The CDR3: CASSLGSSYEQYF. Here the CDR3 DNA reads TGCGCCAGCAGCCTCGGGTCCTCCTACGAGCAGTACTTC.

This chain connects TRBV7-6 to TRBJ1-1; D is unresolved. Between the trimmed V and J ends, which lost 2 bases and 0 bases, there was a span of 7 bases. Germline lookup yields CDR1 SGHVS and CDR2 FNYEAQ. This CDR3 contains 14 residues. This CDR3 is CASSLRGVNTEAFF. For the CDR3, the DNA is TGTGCCAGCAGCTTACGCGGGGTGAACACTGAAGCTTTCTTT.

CDR3 amino acids: CASSSGQGISNQPQHF. The CDR3 DNA follows: TGTGCCAGCAGCTCGGGACAGGGAATTAGCAATCAGCCCCAGCATTTT. The V and J genes are TRBV7-6 and TRBJ1-5, with TRBD1 matching 9 bases. CDR1 is SGHVS, CDR2 FNYEAQ, per germline. This CDR3 spans 16 amino acids. With 4 bases clipped from V and 0 bases from J, the junction kept 4 bases outside the gene matches.

The chain links TRBV5-1 to TRBJ1-1; 7 positions match TRBD1. Per germline, CDR1 SGHRS and CDR2 YFSETQ. The CDR3 is made up of 15 amino acids. The ends lost 7 bases at V and 0 bases at J; junction bases unmatched: 9. CDR3 protein: CASREGAVMNTEAFF. CDR3 bases: TGCGCCAGCCGAGAGGGGGCGGTCATGAACACTGAAGCTTTCTTT.

This chain uses TRBV28 with TRBJ1-3, with 7 bases identical to TRBD1. Germline-derived CDR1 and CDR2 are MDHEN and SYDVKM. The V gene end was trimmed by 5 bases and the J gene end by 2 bases; junction bases not matched to a gene: 9. CDR3 length: 16 amino acids. The CDR3 DNA sequence: TGTGCCAGCAGTCAGGGACAACAGGGGACTGGAAACACCATATATTTT. Its protein product is CASSQGQQGTGNTIYF. Variable domain in full (rest from reference TRBV28 and TRBJ1-3): DVKVTQSSRYLVKRTGEKVFLECVQDMDHENMFWYRQDPGLGLRLIYFSYDVKMKEKGDIPEGYSVSREKKERFSLILESASTNQTSMYLCASSQGQQGTGNTIYFGEGSWLTVV.

V gene TRBV29-1 combines with J gene TRBJ2-3, with TRBD2 matching over 8 bases. V shed 4 bases, J shed 6 bases, and the junction held 9 bases outside the gene matches. The CDR3 loop spans 14 amino acids. Germline-derived CDR1 and CDR2 are SQVTM and ANQGSEA. The CDR3 sequence: CSVGVAGTGDTQYF. CDR3 DNA: TGCAGCGTTGGGGTAGCGGGGACTGGGGATACGCAGTATTTT.

The chain combines TRBV5-1 with TRBJ2-1; D call uncertain. The CDR3 is 16 residues long. The germline V gene encodes CDR1 SGHRS and CDR2 YFSETQ. V was cut by 1 base and J by 0 bases, with 11 bases left in between. The CDR3 loop reads CASSLSETSSYNEQFF. The CDR3 nucleotides read TGCGCCAGCAGCTTGTCGGAGACCAGCTCCTACAATGAGCAGTTCTTC.

The CDR3 sequence: CASSIVAQNNSPLHF. The CDR3 coding sequence is TGTGCCAGTAGTATAGTGGCACAGAATAATTCACCCCTCCACTTT. The chain joins TRBV19 to TRBJ1-6; no firm D call. V was clipped by 1 base and J by 5 bases, with 9 bases between them. CDR1 is LNHDA and CDR2 is SQIVND in the germline V gene (reference sequence). CDR3 length: 15 amino acids.

The V and J genes are TRBV7-8 and TRBJ2-7; D might be TRBD2 (6 bases). The CDR3 has 21 amino acids. Germline assignment: CDR1 SGHVS and CDR2 FQNEAQ. V lost 5 bases and J 6 bases, leaving 38 bases between the germline ends. The CDR3 nucleotides are TGTGCCAGCAGCCAGATGGGGGGTGCGCCCCTATACCCTTTATCTGACCGCGAGCAGTACTTC. Protein product: CASSQMGGAPLYPLSDREQYF.

This rearrangement joins TRBV28 to TRBJ1-1; the D gene is possibly TRBD1 (5 bases). Germline V lookup: CDR1 MDHEN, CDR2 SYDVKM. V dropped 9 bases and J dropped 0 bases, with 11 bases sitting between them. This CDR3 region has 13 residues. CDR3 loop: CASRQIMNTEAFF. The CDR3 DNA reads TGTGCCAGTAGACAGATCATGAACACTGAAGCTTTCTTT.

V usage is TRBV28 and J usage is TRBJ1-4, with TRBD1 as a possible D gene (6 bases). The V and J ends lost 6 bases and 0 bases respectively, with 8 bases between them. In germline, CDR1 is MDHEN, CDR2 SYDVKM. This CDR3 contains 14 residues. The chain's CDR3 is CASRDSTTNEKLFF. The CDR3 DNA reads as TGTGCCAGCAGGGACAGTACAACTAATGAAAAACTGTTTTTT.

This chain connects TRBV7-8 to TRBJ1-4; TRBD1 matches 7 bases. CDR1 and CDR2 (germline): SGHVS, FQNEAQ. CDR3 length: 13 residues. J gave up 12 bases and V 3 bases, and 7 bases lay outside the gene matches. CDR3 in amino acids: CASSFPDREELFF. The CDR3 coding sequence is TGTGCCAGCAGCTTCCCCGACAGGGAGGAACTGTTTTTT.

This clone was found once. This chain connects TRBV2 to TRBJ1-2; D remains ambiguous. V was clipped by 5 bases and J by 8 bases, with 12 bases between them. This CDR3 contains 12 residues. The germline V gene has CDR1 SNHLY and CDR2 FYNNEI. Here the CDR3 reads CASSQDKSGYTF. CDR3 nucleotide sequence: TGTGCCAGCAGTCAAGACAAATCCGGCTACACCTTC.

V is TRBV4-3 and J is TRBJ2-1; maybe TRBD2 (7 bases). CDR1 and CDR2 from the germline V gene are LGHNA and YSLEER. CDR3 length: 18 amino acids. V was pared by 0 bases and J by 6 bases, with 21 bases between. The CDR3 sequence: CASSQDLSVGGLRNEQFF. The DNA for the CDR3 is TGCGCCAGCAGCCAAGATCTTAGCGTGGGGGGGCTTCGCAATGAGCAGTTCTTC.

The J gene is TRBJ2-3, the V gene TRBV18, with TRBD2 matching 10 bases. Germline V lookup: CDR1 KGHSH, CDR2 LQKENI. J gave up 3 bases and V 3 bases, and 15 bases lay outside the gene matches. This CDR3 is 19 amino acids long. The CDR3 region is CASSPTRGQRGGRTDTQYF. CDR3 DNA: TGTGCCAGCTCACCGACTCGAGGGCAGCGGGGGGGCAGAACAGATACGCAGTATTTT.

The chain recombines TRBV30 with TRBJ2-5, with a possible D match to TRBD1 (5 bases). Germline CDR1 is GTSNPN and CDR2 is SVGIG (reference sequence). Trimming stripped 2 bases from V and 3 bases from J, with 13 bases between. This CDR3 is built from 14 residues. The CDR3 sequence is CAWSRAGPEETQYF. The CDR3 DNA reads as TGTGCCTGGAGTCGGGCAGGGCCCGAAGAGACCCAGTACTTC.